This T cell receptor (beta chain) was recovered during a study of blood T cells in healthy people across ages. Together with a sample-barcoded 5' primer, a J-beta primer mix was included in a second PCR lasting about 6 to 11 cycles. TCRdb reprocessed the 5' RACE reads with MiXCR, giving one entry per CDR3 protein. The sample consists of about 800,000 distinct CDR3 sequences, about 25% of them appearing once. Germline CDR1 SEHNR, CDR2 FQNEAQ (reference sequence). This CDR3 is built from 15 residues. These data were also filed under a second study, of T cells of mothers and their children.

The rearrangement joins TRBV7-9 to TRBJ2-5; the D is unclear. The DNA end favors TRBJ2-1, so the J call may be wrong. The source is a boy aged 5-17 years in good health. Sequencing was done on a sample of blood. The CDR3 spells CASSPAVAAGHEQFF. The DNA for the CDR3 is TGTGCCAGCAGCCCAGCAGTGGCCGCCGGGCATGAGCAGTTCTTC.